The 22 T cell receptor beta chains below were found in one sample sequenced in a study of blood T cell repertoires in COVID-19. This table comes from immunoSEQ multiplex PCR, and its TCRdb copy is limited to in-frame clones, with some not included. The sample contains 90,000 to 120,000 clones, roughly four fifths of which appear only once. The sequenced sample consisted of peripheral blood. All receptors derive from a man in his sixties with acute or convalescent COVID-19.

The rearrangement links TRBV19 to TRBJ1-5; D not certain. Trimming left V 7 bases short and J 2 bases short, with 9 bases between. The CDR3 sequence is 13 residues long. Looked up from germline, CDR1 is LNHDA and CDR2 is SQIVND (reference sequence). In DNA, the CDR3 is TGTGCCAGTACCCGACTCGGCAATCAGCCCCAGCATTTT. Protein sequence: CASTRLGNQPQHF. The complete variable domain, with remaining parts taken from reference TRBV19 and TRBJ1-5, reads DGGITQSPKYLFRKEGQNVTLSCEQNLNHDAMYWYRQDPGQGLRLIYYSQIVNDFQKGDIAEGYSVSREKKESFPLTVTSAQKNPTAFYLCASTRLGNQPQHFGDGTRLSIL.

Comments on this clone: At one boundary the junction diverges from the germline segment, which might be a read error. J is TRBJ2-5 and V is TRBV7-7; 10 nucleotides match TRBD1. This CDR3 is 14 amino acids long. CDR1 is SSHAT and CDR2 is FNYEAQ in the germline V gene (reference sequence). The CDR3 sequence: CASSLRTGGETQYF. CDR3 nucleotides: TGTGCTAGCAGCCTCCGGACAGGGGGTGAGACCCAGTACTTC.

V gene TRBV5-6 combines with J gene TRBJ2-7; 10 bases align to TRBD1. This CDR3 has 14 residues. Germline V CDR1 and CDR2: SGHDT, YYEEEE. Losses at the gene ends were 0 bases for V and 7 bases for J; bases not matched to a gene: 4. CDR3 loop: CASSLGTGGREQYF. In DNA form, the CDR3 reads TGTGCCAGCAGCTTGGGGACAGGGGGTAGAGAGCAGTACTTC.

The chain links TRBV6-5 to TRBJ1-6; D is unresolved. V lost 6 bases to trimming and J lost 10 bases, with 10 bases between them. The CDR3 sequence is 12 residues long. CDR1 and CDR2 from the germline V gene are MNHEY and SVGAGI. The CDR3 sequence is CASRDGGSPLHF. The CDR3 DNA reads as TGTGCCAGCAGGGACGGAGGGTCACCCCTCCACTTT.

The V call is TRBV27, the J call TRBJ1-2, with D perhaps TRBD1 (5 bases). Trimming pared 0 bases from V and 0 bases from J, leaving 17 bases between. The CDR3 runs to 18 residues. The germline CDR1 and CDR2 sequences are MNHEY and SMNVEV (reference sequence). This CDR3 reads CASSLSSRGSSPNYGYTF. Here the CDR3 DNA reads TGTGCCAGCAGTTTATCGTCTAGGGGCAGTAGTCCTAACTATGGCTACACCTTC.

This rearrangement joins TRBV3-1 (or the pseudogene TRBV3-2) to TRBJ2-3; D unclear. The CDR3 consists of 15 residues. Trimming removed 0 bases at V and 2 bases at J, with 9 bases between. Germline assignment: CDR1 LGHDT and CDR2 YNNKEL (reference sequence). CDR3 sequence: CASSQELVLTDTQYF. The DNA for the CDR3 is TGTGCCAGCAGCCAAGAGTTAGTGCTCACAGATACGCAGTATTTT.

Comment on this clone: Its ends do not fully match the called genes, so a read error is possible. The chain links TRBV7-7 to TRBJ2-3, with TRBD2 matching 11 bases. CDR1 and CDR2 (germline): SSHAT, FNYEAQ (reference sequence). The CDR3 consists of 15 residues. Written as DNA, the CDR3 is TGTGCTAGCAGCTCACTAGCGGGAGACACAGATACGCAGTATTTT. Translating gives CASSSLAGDTDTQYF. Complete variable domain (other parts from reference TRBV7-7 and TRBJ2-3): GAGVSQSPRYKVTKRGQDVTLRCDPISSHATLYWYQQALGQGPEFLTYFNYEAQPDKSGLPSDRFSAERPEGSISTLTIQRTEQRDSAMYRCASSSLAGDTDTQYFGPGTRLTVL.

The chain recombines TRBV6-5 with TRBJ2-1; D gene uncertain. The CDR3 contains 13 residues. Germline V gene sequence: CDR1 MNHEY, CDR2 SVGAGI. V was cut by 0 bases and J by 2 bases, with 2 bases left in between. The CDR3 region is CASSYSTYNEQFF. CDR3 coding DNA: TGTGCCAGCAGTTACTCCACCTACAATGAGCAGTTCTTC.

This chain connects TRBV3-1 (or the pseudogene TRBV3-2) to TRBJ2-7, with 11 bases lining up with TRBD2. V was clipped by 3 bases and J by 2 bases; unmatched bases: 6. This CDR3 is built from 16 residues. The germline V gene encodes CDR1 LGHDT and CDR2 YNNKEL (reference sequence). CDR3 DNA sequence: TGTGCCAGCAGCCATTCTAGCGGGGGGACCCCCTACGAGCAGTACTTC. It yields the protein CASSHSSGGTPYEQYF.

This clone occurred once. The V call is TRBV7-9, the J call TRBJ2-7, with D maybe TRBD2 (5 bases). Trimming took 4 bases from V and 0 from J, leaving 13 bases between them. Germline CDR1 and CDR2: SEHNR and FQNEAQ (reference sequence). The CDR3 loop spans 15 amino acids. CDR3 sequence (DNA): TGTGCCAGCAGCTCCTCTAGCTCCAGCTCCTACGAGCAGTACTTC. This encodes CASSSSSSSSYEQYF.

The J gene is TRBJ2-2, the V gene TRBV27; TRBD2 might be the D (5 bases). This CDR3 has 16 residues. From germline, CDR1 is MNHEY and CDR2 SMNVEV (reference sequence). With 4 bases removed from V and 0 bases from J, the gap between germline ends came to 12 bases. The DNA for the CDR3 is TGTGCCAGCAGTTCACGGGCGGAGGCGAACACCGGGGAGCTGTTTTTT. Translating it yields CASSSRAEANTGELFF.

Comment on this clone: A read error may account for a junction end that differs from germline. The chain is built from TRBV7-9 and TRBJ2-1; weak D call: TRBD2 (5 bases). In germline, CDR1 is SEHNR, CDR2 FQNEAQ (reference sequence). The CDR3 has 14 amino acids. CDR3 residues: CASSLALYGNEQFF. In DNA form, the CDR3 reads TGTGCCAGCAGCCTAGCTCTCTACGGGAATGAGCAGTTCTTC.

The rearrangement uses TRBV9 and TRBJ2-2, with TRBD2 matching over 12 bases. The CDR3 covers 18 residues. The trim removed 1 base at V and 5 bases at J, leaving 9 bases unmatched. The germline V gene has CDR1 SGDLS and CDR2 YYNGEE. CDR3 sequence (DNA): TGTGCCAGCAGCGTAAACCCGACTAGCGGGAGAGGGACCGGGGAGCTGTTTTTT. Translation: CASSVNPTSGRGTGELFF.

The chain uses TRBV5-1 and TRBJ2-7; TRBD2 matches at 12 bases. V trimming: 4 bases; J trimming: 6 bases; junction bases outside the gene matches: 8. Germline assignment: CDR1 SGHRS and CDR2 YFSETQ. The CDR3 spans 15 residues. Written as DNA, the CDR3 is TGCGCCAGCAGCGAACTAGCGGGAGGCCCTCTCGAGCAGTACTTC. It translates to CASSELAGGPLEQYF.

The CDR3 bases are TGTGCCAGCAGTCCCCTTGGACTAGGGCTTAACATTCAGTACTTC. It is translated as CASSPLGLGLNIQYF. The rearrangement links TRBV6-5 to TRBJ2-4; TRBD2 aligns across 7 bases. V shed 5 bases, J shed 7 bases, and the junction held 11 bases outside the gene matches. The CDR3 spans 15 residues. Germline V lookup: CDR1 MNHEY, CDR2 SVGAGI.

The chain carries TRBV5-4 and TRBJ2-5; 9 bases agree with TRBD1. Germline assignment: CDR1 SGHNT and CDR2 YYREEE (reference sequence). V shed 5 bases and J 5 bases; nucleotides not matched to a gene: 4. This CDR3 spans 13 amino acids. This chain's CDR3 is CASSWDRVETQYF. The CDR3 nucleotides read TGTGCCAGCAGTTGGGACAGGGTGGAGACCCAGTACTTC. The whole variable domain, remainder taken from reference TRBV5-4 and TRBJ2-5, is ETGVTQSPTHLIKTRGQQVTLRCSSQSGHNTVSWYQQALGQGPQFIFQYYREEENGRGNFPPRFSGLQFPNYSSELNVNALELDDSALYLCASSWDRVETQYFGPGTRLLVL.

The V gene is TRBV4-1, the J gene TRBJ1-3; tentatively, D is TRBD1 (6 bases). This CDR3 is 15 amino acids long. Germline V gene sequence: CDR1 MGHRA, CDR2 YSYEKL. Trimming shortened V by 1 base and J by 2 bases, and 9 bases separated the two germline ends. DNA for the CDR3: TGCGCCAGCAGCCAAGGTCCAGGGGCTGGAAACACCATATATTTT. Translating it yields CASSQGPGAGNTIYF.

This sequence joins TRBV5-6 and TRBJ1-4; D is ambiguous. Trimming removed 4 bases at V and 5 bases at J, with 3 bases between. The CDR3 runs to 11 residues. Germline V CDR1 and CDR2: SGHDT, YYEEEE. The CDR3 nucleotides are TGTGCCAGCAGCCTCAATGAAAAACTGTTTTTT. Its protein product is CASSLNEKLFF. The full variable domain, its missing parts supplied by reference TRBV5-6 and TRBJ1-4, is DAGVTQSPTHLIKTRGQQVTLRCSPKSGHDTVSWYQQALGQGPQFIFQYYEEEERQRGNFPDRFSGHQFPNYSSELNVNALLLGDSALYLCASSLNEKLFFGSGTQLSVL.

This clone was detected once. The V and J genes are TRBV6-5 and TRBJ1-4; D not resolved. The CDR3 has 14 residues. The germline V and J ends were trimmed by 2 bases and 0 bases, with 4 bases remaining between them. CDR1 is MNHEY, CDR2 SVGAGI, per germline. The CDR3 sequence is CASSYGPTNEKLFF. The CDR3 region has the DNA TGTGCCAGCAGTTACGGGCCAACTAATGAAAAACTGTTTTTT.

The chain combines TRBV2 with TRBJ2-5, with a weak D call TRBD1 (5 bases). Germline CDR1 and CDR2: SNHLY and FYNNEI. This CDR3 contains 13 residues. V was trimmed by 7 bases and J by 4 bases, leaving 13 bases between them. DNA for the CDR3: TGTGCCAGCAATTTGGGCAGGGCAGAGACCCAGTACTTC. It translates to CASNLGRAETQYF. Drawing the rest from reference TRBV2 and TRBJ2-5, the complete variable domain is EPEVTQTPSHQVTQMGQEVILRCVPISNHLYFYWYRQILGQKVEFLVSFYNNEISEKSEIFDDQFSVERPDGSNFTLKIRSTKLEDSAMYFCASNLGRAETQYFGPGTRLLVL.

This clone was seen a single time. The gene calls are TRBV19 and TRBJ2-7; 10 bases align to TRBD2. Germline CDR1 and CDR2: LNHDA and SQIVND (reference sequence). The CDR3 is made up of 14 amino acids. With V trimmed by 5 bases and J by 3 bases, 4 bases remained unmatched. The CDR3 DNA follows: TGTGCCAGTAGTTTAGCGGGAGGTCTCTACGAGCAGTACTTC. Translated: CASSLAGGLYEQYF.

This clone appeared a single time. The rearrangement joins TRBV29-1 to TRBJ2-7, with D unclear. This CDR3 spans 11 amino acids. The germline CDR1 and CDR2 sequences are SQVTM and ANQGSEA. V was shortened by 4 bases and J by 5 bases, with 9 bases between the two germline ends. CDR3: CSVGLVHEQYF. The DNA for the CDR3 is TGCAGCGTTGGATTAGTCCACGAGCAGTACTTC.